These T cell receptor beta chains were read from a single sample in a study of blood T cell repertoires in COVID-19. Assay used: immunoSEQ multiplex PCR; TCRdb lists only in-frame clones, some missing. This table holds 240,000 or so clones, 75% to 90% found once. The sequenced sample consisted of PBMCs or T cells enriched from blood (not recorded which). Every receptor here comes from a man aged 45 to 65 who had been exposed to COVID-19. Each CDR3 is given with its conserved first and last residue. The order of the fields is clone size, D gene, V gene, J gene, CDR3 DNA, CDR3 protein. A D gene is named only where the DNA matches it firmly. Clone size is given for some rows only: seen once, a few or many times, or a class if the clone is expanded.

size: -; D: -; V: TRBV29-1; J: TRBJ1-4; DNA: TGCAGCGTCCGCACACAGGCAGCGAATGAAAAACTGTTTTTT; CDR3: CSVRTQAANEKLFF
size: -; D: -; V: TRBV30; J: TRBJ2-3; DNA: TGTGCCTGGAGTGGAGGCTCCACAGATACGCAGTATTTT; CDR3: CAWSGGSTDTQYF
size: -; D: -; V: TRBV13; J: TRBJ2-7; DNA: TGTGCCAGCAGCTTAACGGTGAACTCCTACGAGCAGTACTTC; CDR3: CASSLTVNSYEQYF
size: -; D: -; V: TRBV9; J: TRBJ1-2; DNA: TGTGCCAGCAGCGCAGGGGAGAACTATGGCTACACCTTC; CDR3: CASSAGENYGYTF
size: -; D: -; V: TRBV18; J: TRBJ2-5; DNA: TGTGCCAGCTCCCCCCTAGCGATGGAGACCCAGTACTTC; CDR3: CASSPLAMETQYF
size: once; D: TRBD1; V: TRBV5-6; J: TRBJ1-6; DNA: TGTGCCAGCAGCTCAGTAGGACAGGGGCATAATTCACCCCTCCACTTT; CDR3: CASSSVGQGHNSPLHF
size: -; D: TRBD1; V: TRBV28; J: TRBJ1-6; DNA: TGTGCCAGCAGTAGGGGGGACAGCGCCTATAATTCACCCCTCCACTTT; CDR3: CASSRGDSAYNSPLHF
size: -; D: -; V: TRBV2; J: TRBJ1-6; DNA: TGTGCCAGCAGTGAAGAGGGAGGGGGTAATTCACCCCTCCACTTT; CDR3: CASSEEGGGNSPLHF
size: -; D: TRBD1; V: TRBV24-1; J: TRBJ2-5; DNA: TGTGCCACCAGTGATGCGGGACAGGACCAAGAGACCCAGTACTTC; CDR3: CATSDAGQDQETQYF
size: once; D: TRBD2; V: TRBV28; J: TRBJ2-4; DNA: TGTGCCACCTTAGCGGGAGGGTCTTTCGGCATTCAGTACTTC; CDR3: CATLAGGSFGIQYF
size: -; D: -; V: TRBV18; J: TRBJ2-3; DNA: TGTGCCAGCTCACCTCCTGGCTCCCCCCGAACAGATACGCAGTATTTT; CDR3: CASSPPGSPRTDTQYF
size: -; D: -; V: TRBV11-3; J: TRBJ1-2; DNA: TGTGCCAGCAGCCCATTTTCAGGGCTAATAAACTATGGCTACACCTTC; CDR3: CASSPFSGLINYGYTF
size: -; D: -; V: TRBV3-1/TRBV3-2; J: TRBJ2-3; DNA: TGTGCCAGCACAACCTCAAGTCCAGGCGGCACAGATACGCAGTATTTT; CDR3: CASTTSSPGGTDTQYF
size: -; D: -; V: TRBV9; J: TRBJ2-1; DNA: TGTGCCAGCAGCGTAGGCGGGACGAGTTACAATGAGCAGTTCTTC; CDR3: CASSVGGTSYNEQFF
size: -; D: -; V: TRBV5-1; J: TRBJ1-2; DNA: TGCGCCAGCAGCCGCGTAGGAGGAAAGGATGGCTACACCTTC; CDR3: CASSRVGGKDGYTF
size: -; D: -; V: TRBV9; J: TRBJ2-1; DNA: TGTGCCAGCAGCGTGGAGATTGAGCAGTTCTTC; CDR3: CASSVEIEQFF
size: -; D: TRBD2; V: TRBV9; J: TRBJ2-1; DNA: TGTGCCAGCAGCTTTAGCGGGGACTACTACAATGAGCAGTTCTTC; CDR3: CASSFSGDYYNEQFF
size: -; D: -; V: TRBV28; J: TRBJ1-4; DNA: TGTGCCAGCAGTTTACGCCGGGACAAGATGAGAGAAAAACTGTTTTTT; CDR3: CASSLRRDKMREKLFF
size: -; D: -; V: TRBV28; J: TRBJ2-5; DNA: TGTGCCAGCAGTTTTTCAGGGTCACGTGCGGAGACCCAGTACTTC; CDR3: CASSFSGSRAETQYF
size: -; D: -; V: TRBV5-4; J: TRBJ2-2; DNA: TGTGCCAGCAGCTCACGACTAACCCCGGCCGGGGAGCTGTTTTTT; CDR3: CASSSRLTPAGELFF
size: -; D: -; V: TRBV16; J: TRBJ1-2; DNA: TGTGCCAGCAGCCCCGTCGGCTATGGCTACACCTTC; CDR3: CASSPVGYGYTF
size: few; D: -; V: TRBV28; J: TRBJ2-5; DNA: TGTGCCAGCACCGACTCCAGGGATCAAGAGACCCAGTACTTC; CDR3: CASTDSRDQETQYF
size: -; D: TRBD2; V: TRBV7-2; J: TRBJ2-1; DNA: TGTGCCAGCAGCTTAGATAGCGGGGGAACAAATGAGCAGTTCTTC; CDR3: CASSLDSGGTNEQFF
size: -; D: -; V: TRBV28; J: TRBJ1-2; DNA: TGTGCCAGCAGCCTCGGGAGCTATGGCTACACCTTC; CDR3: CASSLGSYGYTF
size: once; D: TRBD1; V: TRBV29-1; J: TRBJ1-4; DNA: TGCAGCGTCACCGGGACAGGGATTCCTAATGAAAAACTGTTTTTT; CDR3: CSVTGTGIPNEKLFF
size: -; D: -; V: TRBV30; J: TRBJ2-1; DNA: TGTGCCTGGAGTCGGGGGTACTCCTACAATGAGCAGTTCTTC; CDR3: CAWSRGYSYNEQFF
size: -; D: TRBD1; V: TRBV29-1; J: TRBJ1-1; DNA: TGCAGCGTCACAGGGGGCGGCCCATTGACTGAAGCTTTCTTT; CDR3: CSVTGGGPLTEAFF
size: -; D: TRBD2; V: TRBV19; J: TRBJ2-1; DNA: TGTGCCAGTTCAGGGACTAGCGGGGGTAAACGGTTCTTC; CDR3: CASSGTSGGKRFF
size: -; D: -; V: TRBV5-1; J: TRBJ2-1; DNA: TGCGCCAGCACCGTAGGGGGAGGGAGCTCCTACAATGAGCAGTTCTTC; CDR3: CASTVGGGSSYNEQFF
size: -; D: -; V: TRBV5-4; J: TRBJ2-5; DNA: TGTGCCAGCAGCTCCAAGACGACAGTCCCCCAAGAGACCCAGTACTTC; CDR3: CASSSKTTVPQETQYF
size: -; D: -; V: TRBV7-9; J: TRBJ2-5; DNA: TGTGCCAGCAGCTTATTACAGATCGAGACCCAGTACTTC; CDR3: CASSLLQIETQYF
size: -; D: -; V: TRBV5-1; J: TRBJ1-2; DNA: TGCGCCAGCAGCTTGGGTGGCGGCGCCTTAAACTATGGCTACACCTTC; CDR3: CASSLGGGALNYGYTF
size: -; D: TRBD1; V: TRBV7-9; J: TRBJ1-6; DNA: TGTGCCAGCAGCCGAGGGGTAGGGGGCGCAGATAATTCACCCCTCCACTTT; CDR3: CASSRGVGGADNSPLHF
size: -; D: TRBD1; V: TRBV27; J: TRBJ1-1; DNA: TGTGCCAGCAGTCCGTGGGACAGGGCGAACACTGAAGCTTTCTTT; CDR3: CASSPWDRANTEAFF
size: -; D: -; V: TRBV3-1/TRBV3-2; J: TRBJ1-2; DNA: TGTGCCAGCAGCCTGCACGGACGGGAGGACTATGGCTACACCTTC; CDR3: CASSLHGREDYGYTF
size: -; D: TRBD1; V: TRBV5-6; J: TRBJ2-7; DNA: TGTGCCAGCAGCCCGGGACAGACCTTCTACGAGCAGTACTTC; CDR3: CASSPGQTFYEQYF
size: -; D: TRBD2; V: TRBV5-1; J: TRBJ2-5; DNA: TGCGCCAGCAGCCCCCAGGGGCTAGCGGGAGGGCAGACCCAGTACTTC; CDR3: CASSPQGLAGGQTQYF
size: -; D: TRBD2; V: TRBV5-1; J: TRBJ2-2; DNA: TGCGCCAGCAGCTTGGCGGGGGGAGGACGAGGAACCGGGGAGCTGTTTTTT; CDR3: CASSLAGGGRGTGELFF
size: -; D: TRBD2; V: TRBV7-2; J: TRBJ2-5; DNA: TGTGCCAGCAGCTTCCAGCGGGGGGACCAAGAGACCCAGTACTTC; CDR3: CASSFQRGDQETQYF
size: once; D: -; V: TRBV27; J: TRBJ1-2; DNA: TGTGCCAGCAGTCCCGCGGGGGGGGTTCTTGGCTACACCTTC; CDR3: CASSPAGGVLGYTF
size: -; D: -; V: TRBV9; J: TRBJ1-1; DNA: TGTGCCAGCAGGATAGAGAACAAGAGGGACACTGAAGCTTTCTTT; CDR3: CASRIENKRDTEAFF
size: -; D: TRBD1; V: TRBV29-1; J: TRBJ2-3; DNA: TGCAGCGTTGAAGGCCGCCCAGGGACAGGGGGAACAGATACGCAGTATTTT; CDR3: CSVEGRPGTGGTDTQYF
size: -; D: TRBD1; V: TRBV7-3; J: TRBJ2-2; DNA: TGTGCCAGCAGCTTGCCCGGACAGGGTTCGGGGGAGCTGTTTTTT; CDR3: CASSLPGQGSGELFF
size: -; D: TRBD2; V: TRBV7-9; J: TRBJ2-2; DNA: TGTGCCAGCAGCCCGACTAGCGGGAGAATAACGAACACCGGGGAGCTGTTTTTT; CDR3: CASSPTSGRITNTGELFF
size: -; D: -; V: TRBV10-3; J: TRBJ1-1; DNA: TGTGCCATCAGTGACCCGGTGACACGGAACACTGAAGCTTTCTTT; CDR3: CAISDPVTRNTEAFF
size: -; D: -; V: TRBV4-1; J: TRBJ2-4; DNA: TGCGCCAGCAGCATCTCGGGGTTAGCCAAAAACATTCAGTACTTC; CDR3: CASSISGLAKNIQYF
size: -; D: TRBD2; V: TRBV28; J: TRBJ2-3; DNA: TGTGCCAGCACGTCCCTAGCGGGTGGGACAGATACGCAGTATTTT; CDR3: CASTSLAGGTDTQYF
size: -; D: TRBD2; V: TRBV6-5; J: TRBJ2-5; DNA: TGTGCCAGCAGGAGCCCGGGGACGGGAGGGACCCAGTACTTC; CDR3: CASRSPGTGGTQYF